The T cell receptor beta chain under discussion was sequenced for a study of PD-1 blockade in mismatch repair-deficient tumors. Study context: Patients had around twelve mismatch repair-deficient cancer types, all previously treated and progressing. General study results and limits: Rapid post-treatment expansion, then contraction, generally preceding radiologic response, marked tumor-resident clones.

Libraries were prepared by immunoSEQ multiplex PCR; TCRdb keeps only in-frame clonotypes and omits some of them. The sample shows fewer than 100,000 clones, roughly 80% of them seen only once. CDR1 and CDR2 from the germline V gene are SGHNT and YENEEA. Trimming took 3 bases from V and 5 from J; bases not matched to a gene: 5. The CDR3 has 14 residues. All patients were mismatch repair deficient, assessed by either PCR or immunohistochemistry. TCRs were sequenced from three patients responding to pembrolizumab. Regarding this clone: Its antigen remains unidentified.

The rearrangement links TRBV11-3 to TRBJ1-1, with 8 nucleotides matching TRBD1. Sample: peripheral blood, taken 12 weeks after starting pembrolizumab. The receptor comes from an adult with mismatch repair-deficient cancer. Here the CDR3 reads CASSFTGGVTEAFF. The CDR3 DNA reads as TGTGCCAGCAGCTTTACAGGGGGTGTGACTGAAGCTTTCTTT. The full variable domain, completed using reference TRBV11-3 and TRBJ1-1, is EAGVVQSPRYKIIEKKQPVAFWCNPISGHNTLYWYLQNLGQGPELLIRYENEEAVDDSQLPKDRFSAERLKGVDSTLKIQPAELGDSAVYLCASSFTGGVTEAFFGQGTRLTVV.